This TCR beta chain appears in the sequencing data of a study of blood T cell repertoires in COVID-19. Study-wide background: Sites in the United States, Italy and Spain provided acute and convalescent COVID-19 samples. PBMCs, B-cell-depleted T cells, or T cells provided the cDNA or gDNA that made up the material.

From germline, CDR1 is SNHLY and CDR2 FYNNEI. This CDR3 comprises 15 residues. V lost 1 base, J lost 5 bases, and 7 bases stayed unmatched. The protocol was immunoSEQ multiplex PCR, while the TCRdb copy is restricted to in-frame clones and leaves out a portion. The table has approximately 300,000 clones, roughly 85% seen once. Study members were between roughly 18 and 100 years old and lived in some 26 US regions. Donors were grouped by their self-reported clinical history. The clonotype originates from a woman in her twenties or thirties who had been exposed to COVID-19. The rearrangement joins TRBV2 to TRBJ1-2, with 7 bases fitting TRBD1. The material sequenced was PBMCs or T cells enriched from blood (not recorded which). The CDR3 reads CASSEGGQPKYGYTF. The CDR3 nucleotides read TGTGCCAGCAGTGAAGGGGGACAGCCAAAATATGGCTACACCTTC.